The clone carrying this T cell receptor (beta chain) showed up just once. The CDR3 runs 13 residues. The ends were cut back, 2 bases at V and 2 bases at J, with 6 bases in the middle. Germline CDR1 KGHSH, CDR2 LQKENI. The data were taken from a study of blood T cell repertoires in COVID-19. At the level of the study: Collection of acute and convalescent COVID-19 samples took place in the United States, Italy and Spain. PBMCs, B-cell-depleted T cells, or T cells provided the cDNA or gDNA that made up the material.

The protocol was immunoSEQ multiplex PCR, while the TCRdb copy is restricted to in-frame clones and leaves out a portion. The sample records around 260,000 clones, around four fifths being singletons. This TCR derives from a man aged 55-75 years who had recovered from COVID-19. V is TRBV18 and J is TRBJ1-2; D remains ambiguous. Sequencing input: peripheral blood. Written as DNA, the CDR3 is TGTGCCAGCTCACCAGGGGAGAACTATGGCTACACCTTC. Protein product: CASSPGENYGYTF.